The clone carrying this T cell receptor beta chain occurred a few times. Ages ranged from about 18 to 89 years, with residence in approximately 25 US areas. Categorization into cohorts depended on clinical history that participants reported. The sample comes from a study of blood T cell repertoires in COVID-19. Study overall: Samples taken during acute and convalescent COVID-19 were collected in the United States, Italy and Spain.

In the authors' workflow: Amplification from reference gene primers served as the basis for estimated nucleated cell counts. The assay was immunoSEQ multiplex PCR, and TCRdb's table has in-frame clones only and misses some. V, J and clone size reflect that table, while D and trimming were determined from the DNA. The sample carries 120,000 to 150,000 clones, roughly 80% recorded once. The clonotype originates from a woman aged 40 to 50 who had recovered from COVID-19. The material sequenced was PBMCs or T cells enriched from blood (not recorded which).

The CDR3 sequence: CASSEQGASDFNYGYTF. DNA of the CDR3: TGCGCCAGCAGCGAACAGGGCGCCTCCGATTTTAACTATGGCTACACCTTC. The V and J genes are TRBV5-1 and TRBJ1-2, with D possibly TRBD1 on 6 matching bases. Germline V CDR1 and CDR2: SGHRS, YFSETQ. The CDR3 spans 17 residues. V was trimmed by 4 bases and J by 1 base, leaving 20 bases between them.